This T cell receptor (beta chain) was recorded in a study of type 1 regulatory T cells. Overall study context: T-allo10 is an in vitro-generated, Tr1-enriched CD4 T cell product specific for alloantigen. Whole-study results and caveats: Compared with non-Tr1 cells, Tr1 cells showed a narrower TCR repertoire.

This clonotype appeared many times. Its antigen is unidentified. Trimming took off 3 bases at V and 2 bases at J, with 14 bases between the two ends. The CDR3 contains 15 residues. In germline, CDR1 is DFQATT, CDR2 SNEGSKA (reference sequence). TCRdb recomputed calls from the reads with MiXCR, one row per CDR3 protein. There are 60,000 to 75,000 distinct CDR3 sequences in the sample; around 20% occur only once, and more than 7.5% lies in the top ten. The chain couples TRBV20-1 to TRBJ1-3; no firm D call. Source material: cultured type 1 regulatory T (Tr1) cells, either the whole culture or a sorted fraction (not recorded which). The TCR comes from a human donor in good health. The CDR3 DNA reads as TGCAGTGCTAGGGCCGATCTCAGGCCTGGAAACACCATATATTTT. This codes for CSARADLRPGNTIYF.